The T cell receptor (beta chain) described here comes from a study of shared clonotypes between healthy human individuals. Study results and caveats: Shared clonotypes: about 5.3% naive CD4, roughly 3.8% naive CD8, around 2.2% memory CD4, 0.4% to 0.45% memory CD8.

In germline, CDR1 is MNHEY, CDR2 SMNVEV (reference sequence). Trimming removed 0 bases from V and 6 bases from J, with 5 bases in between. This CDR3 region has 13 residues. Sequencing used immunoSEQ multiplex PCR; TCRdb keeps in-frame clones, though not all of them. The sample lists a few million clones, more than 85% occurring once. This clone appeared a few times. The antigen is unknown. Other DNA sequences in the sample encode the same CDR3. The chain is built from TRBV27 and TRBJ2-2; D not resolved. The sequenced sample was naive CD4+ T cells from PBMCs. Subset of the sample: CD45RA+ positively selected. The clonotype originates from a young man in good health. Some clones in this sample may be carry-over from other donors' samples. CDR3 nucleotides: TGTGCCAGCAGTTTATCCGGGCCCGGGGAGCTGTTTTTT. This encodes CASSLSGPGELFF.